Below are 29 T cell receptor beta chains sequenced from a single sample in a study of blood T cell repertoires in COVID-19. Data came from immunoSEQ multiplex PCR; TCRdb stores just in-frame clones and leaves some out. This table holds 120,000 to 150,000 clones, approximately 86% found once. Sequenced material: PBMCs or T cells enriched from blood (not recorded which). The origin of the receptors is a woman in her thirties or forties who had recovered from COVID-19.

This clone has a handful of counts. CDR3 in amino acids: CASEGQYF. The CDR3 coding sequence is TGTGCCAGCGAGGGTCAGTACTTC. The genes are TRBV5-8 and TRBJ2-5, with D possibly TRBD2 on 5 matching bases. The CDR3 totals 8 residues. From germline, CDR1 is SGHTS and CDR2 YDEGEE. V was clipped by 7 bases and J by 11 bases, with 6 bases between them.

The chain links TRBV6-5 to TRBJ2-1; 8 positions match TRBD2. Germline V gene lookup returns CDR1 MNHEY and CDR2 SVGAGI. After removal of 5 bases from V and 4 bases from J, the junction contained 7 bases not matched to a gene. CDR3 length equals 15 residues. CDR3 sequence (DNA): TGTGCCAGCAGTCCCCAGCGGGGGAGATACAATGAGCAGTTCTTC. Translating gives CASSPQRGRYNEQFF.

The chain links TRBV20-1 to TRBJ2-1, with D unresolved. V shed 5 bases and J shed 8 bases, with 10 bases lying between them. The CDR3 totals 11 residues. Germline CDR1 is DFQATT and CDR2 is SNEGSKA (reference sequence). The CDR3 is CSAYDRDEQFF. CDR3 sequence (DNA): TGCAGTGCTTATGACCGGGATGAGCAGTTCTTC.

The rearrangement uses TRBV7-9 and TRBJ2-5; possible D gene TRBD2, 6 bases. V was pared by 6 bases and J by 3 bases, with 20 bases between. Germline V gives CDR1 SEHNR, CDR2 FQNEAQ (reference sequence). The CDR3 has 16 residues. This chain's CDR3 is CASSFLYQGGEETQYF. DNA for the CDR3: TGTGCCAGCAGTTTTTTGTATCAGGGCGGGGAAGAGACCCAGTACTTC.

The chain uses TRBV7-2 and TRBJ2-4; no firm D call. In germline, CDR1 is SGHTA, CDR2 FQGNSA. V was trimmed by 5 bases and J by 15 bases, leaving 20 bases between them. This CDR3 spans 13 amino acids. CDR3 residues: CASSEMWSSKAYF. The CDR3 DNA is TGTGCCAGCAGCGAGATGTGGAGCTCCAAAGCGTACTTC.

The chain couples TRBV28 to TRBJ2-7; D possibly corresponds to TRBD2 (6 bases). From germline, CDR1 is MDHEN and CDR2 SYDVKM. Trimming took off 8 bases at V and 4 bases at J, with 6 bases between the two ends. The CDR3 runs 10 residues. In DNA form, the CDR3 reads TGTGCCAGCGGGAGGTACGAGCAGTACTTC. It is translated as CASGRYEQYF.

The rearrangement links TRBV30 to TRBJ2-2; a possible D gene is TRBD2 (6 bases). V lost 3 bases to trimming and J lost 6 bases, with 17 bases between them. Germline values: CDR1 GTSNPN, CDR2 SVGIG (reference sequence). The CDR3 is made up of 15 amino acids. The CDR3 DNA reads TGTGCCTGGAGCCCTACCGGGACTGAGCCCGGGGAGCTGTTTTTT. Its translation is CAWSPTGTEPGELFF.

This clone was seen more than once but under ten times. The chain links TRBV9 to TRBJ2-6; TRBD1 agrees at 7 bases. The trim removed 1 base at V and 0 bases at J, leaving 13 bases unmatched. The CDR3 is made up of 20 amino acids. Germline V lookup: CDR1 SGDLS, CDR2 YYNGEE. CDR3 sequence reads: CASSVKIEDRPSSGANVLTF. DNA of the CDR3: TGTGCCAGCAGCGTAAAAATTGAGGACAGGCCCTCCTCTGGGGCCAACGTCCTGACTTTC.

The rearrangement uses TRBV7-9 and TRBJ2-7; perhaps TRBD1 as D (6 bases). V was cut by 7 bases and J by 0 bases, with 10 bases left in between. The germline CDR1 and CDR2 sequences are SEHNR and FQNEAQ (reference sequence). The CDR3 consists of 13 residues. CDR3: CASIRDTSYEQYF. The DNA of the CDR3 is TGTGCCAGCATTCGGGACACCTCCTACGAGCAGTACTTC.

The chain has TRBV5-1 and TRBJ1-1; 11 bases align to TRBD1. J gave up 5 bases and V 6 bases, and 6 bases lay outside the gene matches. The CDR3 totals 14 residues. The V gene's germline CDR1 is SGHRS and CDR2 YFSETQ. CDR3 loop: CASKGQGVWTEAFF. CDR3 nucleotide sequence: TGCGCCAGCAAGGGACAGGGGGTGTGGACTGAAGCTTTCTTT.

This clone was seen more than once but under ten times. The genes are TRBV10-1 and TRBJ1-5; 11 bases fit TRBD1. This CDR3 contains 21 residues. CDR1 is WNHNN, CDR2 SYGVQD, per germline (reference sequence). The V gene end was trimmed by 0 bases and the J gene end by 5 bases; junction bases not matched to a gene: 18. The CDR3 DNA sequence: TGCGCCAGCAGTGAGTCGATCTTTGGGCCGAGGACAGGGGGCAACTATCAGCCCCAGCATTTT. It specifies CASSESIFGPRTGGNYQPQHF.

This CDR3 reads CASSPGGQGPAYEQYF. The CDR3 DNA is TGCGCCAGCAGCCCGGGAGGACAGGGGCCTGCCTACGAGCAGTACTTC. The V and J genes are TRBV5-1 and TRBJ2-7; 9 nucleotides agree with TRBD1. The CDR3 runs 16 residues. The J segment lost 2 bases and the V segment lost 4 bases, leaving 10 bases of the junction unmatched. Germline CDR1 and CDR2: SGHRS and YFSETQ.

The gene calls are TRBV5-1 and TRBJ1-2, with D maybe TRBD1 (6 bases). The length of the CDR3 is 15 residues. Germline V gene sequence: CDR1 SGHRS, CDR2 YFSETQ. V was shortened by 2 bases and J by 6 bases, with 17 bases between the two germline ends. The CDR3 loop is CASSLLDSAQDGYTF. CDR3 nucleotides: TGCGCCAGCAGCTTATTGGACAGCGCACAAGATGGCTACACCTTC.

The CDR3 loop is CASSQQGARLNQPQHF. The CDR3 DNA follows: TGTGCCAGTAGTCAACAGGGGGCGCGGCTCAATCAGCCCCAGCATTTT. J is TRBJ1-5 and V is TRBV19; 9 bases line up with TRBD1. V trimming: 5 bases; J trimming: 3 bases; junction bases outside the gene matches: 8. The CDR3 loop spans 16 amino acids. Germline assignment: CDR1 LNHDA and CDR2 SQIVND (reference sequence).

V gene TRBV5-1 combines with J gene TRBJ1-4; TRBD1 might be the D (6 bases). CDR3 size: 14 residues. With 2 bases removed from V and 6 bases from J, the gap between germline ends came to 11 bases. Germline V gene sequence: CDR1 SGHRS, CDR2 YFSETQ. The CDR3 DNA reads TGCGCCAGCAGCTTTGACAGGCCCGATGAAAAACTGTTTTTT. Translation gives CASSFDRPDEKLFF.

The chain couples TRBV15 to TRBJ2-2; the match to TRBD1 covers 10 bases. Germline V gene sequence: CDR1 LNHNV, CDR2 YYDKDF (reference sequence). The CDR3 covers 17 residues. V lost 4 bases, J lost 7 bases, and 12 bases stayed unmatched. The CDR3 spells CATSITPGQGFNGELFF. CDR3 sequence (DNA): TGTGCCACCAGCATTACTCCGGGACAGGGGTTTAACGGGGAGCTGTTTTTT. Drawing the rest from reference TRBV15 and TRBJ2-2, the complete variable domain is DAMVIQNPRYQVTQFGKPVTLSCSQTLNHNVMYWYQQKSSQAPKLLFHYYDKDFNNEADTPDNFQSRRPNTSFCFLDIRSPGLGDTAMYLCATSITPGQGFNGELFFGEGSRLTVL.

This rearrangement joins TRBV27 to TRBJ2-7; D may be TRBD1 (6 bases). V was shortened by 0 bases and J by 5 bases, with 11 bases between the two germline ends. The length of the CDR3 is 14 residues. Germline CDR1 MNHEY, CDR2 SMNVEV (reference sequence). DNA of the CDR3: TGTGCCAGCAGTTTATCCAACAGGGCCCACGAGCAGTACTTC. Protein product: CASSLSNRAHEQYF.

This clone was observed a few times. J is TRBJ1-2 and V is TRBV7-2; 7 nucleotides match TRBD1. The J segment lost 4 bases and the V segment lost 6 bases, leaving 5 bases of the junction unmatched. The V gene's germline CDR1 is SGHTA and CDR2 FQGNSA. This CDR3 has 13 amino acids. The CDR3 loop reads CASRRQGGYGYTF. The DNA of the CDR3 is TGTGCCAGCAGGCGACAGGGAGGCTATGGCTACACCTTC.

This clone was counted many times. The chain couples TRBV4-2 to TRBJ2-2; 10 nucleotides line up with TRBD1. Germline-derived CDR1 and CDR2 are LGHNA and YNFKEQ. The CDR3 consists of 16 residues. The junction had 7 bases not matched to a gene; V was cut back by 2 bases and J by 7 bases. CDR3 nucleotide sequence: TGTGCCAGCAGCCAAAGGAGGGGACAGGGGAGCGGGGAGCTGTTTTTT. It codes for CASSQRRGQGSGELFF.

This chain joins TRBV5-3 and TRBJ1-1; the D gene is possibly TRBD1 (6 bases). TRBV5-3 is identified as an open reading frame with a role that is uncertain. V lost 4 bases and J 1 base, leaving 29 bases between the germline ends. The CDR3 contains 20 residues. The CDR3 sequence is CARSTNPGQLKLKGNTEAFF. The CDR3 DNA is TGTGCCAGAAGCACCAATCCCGGACAGTTAAAGTTAAAGGGGAACACTGAAGCTTTCTTT.

J is TRBJ2-1 and V is TRBV2, with a tentative D call TRBD2 (6 bases). This CDR3 has 15 residues. The germline V and J ends were trimmed by 6 bases and 4 bases, with 16 bases remaining between them. The V gene's germline CDR1 is SNHLY and CDR2 FYNNEI. Here the CDR3 reads CASRSQDYSYNEQFF. The CDR3 nucleotides read TGTGCCAGCAGGTCCCAGGACTACTCATACAATGAGCAGTTCTTC.

The genes are TRBV19 and TRBJ2-3; TRBD2 aligns across 12 bases. The CDR3 spans 19 residues. CDR1 and CDR2 from the germline V gene are LNHDA and SQIVND (reference sequence). The trim removed 3 bases at V and 6 bases at J, leaving 16 bases unmatched. This CDR3 is CASSMSGLAGGETSDTQYF. CDR3 sequence (DNA): TGTGCCAGTAGTATGTCCGGTCTAGCGGGAGGGGAGACCTCCGATACGCAGTATTTT.

V usage is TRBV6-2 or TRBV6-3 and J usage is TRBJ1-2; 11 bases map to TRBD1. Unmatched junction bases numbered 9, after V lost 6 bases and J lost 3 bases. CDR3 length equals 16 residues. Germline values: CDR1 MNHEY, CDR2 SVGEGT. The CDR3 sequence is CASSSARTGGDYGYTF. The CDR3 DNA sequence: TGTGCCAGCAGCTCAGCGCGGACAGGGGGCGACTATGGCTACACCTTC.

The chain couples TRBV3-1 (or the pseudogene TRBV3-2) to TRBJ1-2; TRBD1 might be the D (6 bases). Trimming took off 0 bases at V and 4 bases at J, with 27 bases between the two ends. The CDR3 runs to 20 residues. Looked up from germline, CDR1 is LGHDT and CDR2 is YNNKEL (reference sequence). The CDR3 spells CASSQDSLGGRGISSYGYTF. CDR3 coding DNA: TGTGCCAGCAGCCAAGACTCGCTCGGCGGCAGGGGAATTAGTAGCTATGGCTACACCTTC.

The chain uses TRBV10-1 and TRBJ2-7; 8 bases align to TRBD1. The CDR3 consists of 15 residues. The germline V gene has CDR1 WNHNN and CDR2 SYGVQD (reference sequence). Trimming removed 2 bases from V and 7 bases from J; junction bases left unmatched: 10. The CDR3 sequence: CASSEGRGQPWEQYF. Written as DNA, the CDR3 is TGCGCCAGCAGTGAGGGCAGGGGGCAGCCTTGGGAGCAGTACTTC.

The rearrangement uses TRBV19 and TRBJ2-1, with D possibly being TRBD2 (5 bases). Germline V gives CDR1 LNHDA, CDR2 SQIVND (reference sequence). The CDR3 sequence is 13 residues long. V was trimmed by 7 bases and J by 0 bases, leaving 7 bases between them. The CDR3 nucleotides read TGTGCCAGTACCGGGAACTCCTACAATGAGCAGTTCTTC. It translates to CASTGNSYNEQFF.

The CDR3 coding sequence is TGCGCCAGCAGCCCCCGGGGACTAGCGGGGCCCTACGCCTCCTACGAGCAGTACTTC. Protein product: CASSPRGLAGPYASYEQYF. The chain joins TRBV5-1 to TRBJ2-7; 13 bases map to TRBD2. V lost 4 bases and J lost 0; bases outside the gene matches: 13. The germline gives CDR1 SGHRS, CDR2 YFSETQ. This CDR3 has 19 amino acids.

CDR3 coding DNA: TGTGCCAGCAGTCAAAACAGGGGGACTGAAGCTTTCTTT. Encoded protein: CASSQNRGTEAFF. This chain uses TRBV12-3 or TRBV12-4 with TRBJ1-1; 8 bases map to TRBD1. There are 13 residues in the CDR3. J was trimmed by 5 bases and V by 5 bases; bases with no gene match: 4.

This clone has a single count. V usage is TRBV3-1 (or the pseudogene TRBV3-2) and J usage is TRBJ2-3, with TRBD1 as a possible D gene (5 bases). Germline V gene lookup returns CDR1 LGHDT and CDR2 YNNKEL (reference sequence). CDR3 length equals 15 residues. Deletions cut 3 bases from V and 2 bases from J, with 12 bases between. The CDR3 DNA is TGTGCCAGCAGCCATCCCGACAGCTACACAGATACGCAGTATTTT. This sequence encodes CASSHPDSYTDTQYF.